This record covers a single T cell receptor beta chain. In the absence of a count, this clonotype is rated medium-sized (0.01 to 0.1%) from its frequency. It has no known antigen specificity. The data were obtained in a study of diagnostic markers for celiac disease (dated by TCRdb to the early 2020s). The germline V gene yields SGDLS for CDR1 and YYNGEE for CDR2. The CDR3 sequence holds 16 residues, the cysteine and phenylalanine included. DNA is not on record. These reads were obtained on an Illumina MiSeq. Reads reprocessed by TCRdb are summarized as one entry per CDR3 protein sequence, and DNA is absent. This sample's listing comprises several hundred distinct CDR3 sequences. The ten largest clones represent roughly 20% of the sample.

Input material: either unsorted cells or a sorted T cell fraction (not recorded which). Recombination joined TRBV9 with TRBJ2-2. This TCR was recovered from a human donor. This table probably holds off-target reads from a library built for another chain. The CDR3 protein: CASSVGASPNTGELFF.